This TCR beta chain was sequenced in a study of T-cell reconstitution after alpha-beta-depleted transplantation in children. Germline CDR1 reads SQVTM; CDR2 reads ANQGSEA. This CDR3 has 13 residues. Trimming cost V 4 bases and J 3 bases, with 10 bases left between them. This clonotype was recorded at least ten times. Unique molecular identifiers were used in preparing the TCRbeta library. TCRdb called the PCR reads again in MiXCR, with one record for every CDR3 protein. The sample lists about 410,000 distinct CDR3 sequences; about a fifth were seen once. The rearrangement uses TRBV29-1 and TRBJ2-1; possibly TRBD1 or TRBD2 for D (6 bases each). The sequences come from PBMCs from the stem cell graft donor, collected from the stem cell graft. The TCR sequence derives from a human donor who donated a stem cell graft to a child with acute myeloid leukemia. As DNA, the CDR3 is TGCAGCGTTGGCAGGGGAGGCTACAATGAGCAGTTCTTC. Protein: CSVGRGGYNEQFF.